The 13 T cell receptor beta chains below come from one sample, sequenced in a study of breast tumors, draining lymph nodes, adjacent tissues. In TCRdb, the multiplex PCR reads were re-called with MiXCR into one record per CDR3 protein. This sample carries about 200,000 distinct CDR3 sequences, under 40% of them seen once, and the ten largest clones take 3.6%. The lymph nodes were axillary draining lymph nodes from breast cancer patients. The sample consisted of axillary lymph node tissue. The receptors originated from a female donor with breast cancer. Some clones in this sample may be carry-over from other donors' samples.

The CDR3 protein is CSAPEQGGTDTQYF. The CDR3 DNA reads TGCAGTGCTCCCGAACAGGGGGGGACAGATACGCAGTATTTT. The chain joins TRBV20-1 to TRBJ1-3, with D perhaps TRBD1 (8 bases). The end of the DNA fits TRBJ2-3 better, so the J call may be wrong. Germline V gene sequence: CDR1 DFQATT, CDR2 SNEGSKA (reference sequence). The CDR3 length is 14 residues.

The V and J genes are TRBV10-1 and TRBJ2-2; 9 positions agree with TRBD2. Looked up from germline, CDR1 is WNHNN and CDR2 is SYGVQD (reference sequence). V lost 6 bases, J lost 5 bases, and 10 bases stayed unmatched. This CDR3 contains 16 residues. The CDR3 reads CASSPGVAGDTGELFF. The CDR3 nucleotides are TGCGCCAGCAGCCCCGGGGTAGCGGGAGATACCGGGGAGCTGTTTTTT.

V and J are TRBV2 and TRBJ2-5; 7 positions agree with TRBD2. CDR1 and CDR2 from the germline V gene are SNHLY and FYNNEI. The CDR3 is 14 amino acids. The trim removed 1 base at V and 4 bases at J, leaving 3 bases unmatched. CDR3 amino acids: CASSEVGEGETQYF. The CDR3 DNA sequence: TGTGCCAGCAGTGAAGTAGGGGAGGGAGAGACCCAGTACTTC.

As concerns this clonotype: The limits of the CDR3 on the DNA are not certain, so only TCRdb's listed CDR3 is given. The chain combines TRBV20-1 with TRBJ2-3; the table's D call, TRBD2, was not checked against the DNA. Germline V gene data show CDR1 as DFQATT and CDR2 as SNEGSKA (reference sequence). Termini included, the CDR3 measures 18 amino acids. This CDR3 is CVLLCQQGRNGGRDTQYF.

This clonotype turned up a few times. A much larger clone is a single base away; this may be a read error. The chain combines TRBV19 with TRBJ1-2; D ambiguous. Looked up from germline, CDR1 is LNHDA and CDR2 is SQIVND (reference sequence). The V and J ends lost 0 bases and 5 bases respectively, with 4 bases between them. The CDR3 consists of 12 residues. CDR3: CASSIDPYGYTF. CDR3 nucleotides: TGTGCCAGTAGTATAGATCCATATGGCTACACCTTC.

The chain is built from TRBV2 and TRBJ1-2; 10 nucleotides line up with TRBD1. Germline V lookup: CDR1 SNHLY, CDR2 FYNNEI. Germline trimming cut 6 bases from V and 3 bases from J; bases unmatched to any gene: 10. The CDR3 extends over 16 amino acids. CDR3 coding DNA: TGTGCCAGCAGGACAGGGGGCGACACCGGGGACTATGGCTACACCTTC. It yields the protein CASRTGGDTGDYGYTF.

A few counts support this clonotype. With a much larger clone just one base away, this may be a read error. The V gene is TRBV20-1, the J gene TRBJ1-2; a possible D gene is TRBD1 (6 bases). Per the germline V gene, CDR1 is DFQATT and CDR2 is SNEGSKA (reference sequence). The CDR3 length is 13 residues. CDR3 in amino acids: CSATNRDDYAYTF. The CDR3 bases are TGCAGTGCAACTAACAGGGATGACTATGCCTACACCTTC.

There are many counts of this clonotype. J is TRBJ2-6 and V is TRBV19, with 7 bases identical to TRBD1. This CDR3 has 18 residues. Germline values: CDR1 LNHDA, CDR2 SQIVND (reference sequence). V was pared by 3 bases and J by 1 base, with 9 bases of the junction left unmatched. This CDR3 is CASSISGQARSGANVLTF. The CDR3 DNA sequence: TGTGCCAGTAGTATTAGTGGACAGGCGAGGTCTGGGGCCAACGTCCTGACTTTC.

This clonotype was detected ten times or more. The chain recombines TRBV20-1 with TRBJ2-7; D is unresolved. The CDR3 consists of 11 residues. Looked up from germline, CDR1 is DFQATT and CDR2 is SNEGSKA (reference sequence). The V end lost 3 bases, the J end lost 5 bases, and 8 bases lay between the germline ends. CDR3 in amino acids: CSASSQDEQYF. The CDR3 nucleotides read TGCAGTGCTAGTTCGCAGGACGAGCAGTACTTC.

This clonotype was seen only a few times. The chain has TRBV12-3 or TRBV12-4 and TRBJ2-4; D may be TRBD2 (5 bases). The CDR3 is 16 residues long. V lost 7 bases, J lost 0 bases, and 16 bases lay in between. CDR3 in DNA: TGTGCCAGCACCTTAAGGCAAGGACTAGCCAAAAACATTCAGTACTTC. Protein product: CASTLRQGLAKNIQYF.

This clonotype showed up many times. A much larger clone differs by one base, so this may be a read error. This chain connects TRBV19 to TRBJ2-1; 15 bases are shared with TRBD2. Germline V gene lookup returns CDR1 LNHDA and CDR2 SQIVND (reference sequence). The CDR3 runs to 17 residues. CDR3 nucleotides: TGTGCCAGTAGTGGAGGGACTAGCGGGAGGTTCCACAATGAGCAGTCCTTC. It specifies CASSGGTSGRFHNEQSF.

This clonotype was detected a few times. V usage is TRBV6-5 and J usage is TRBJ2-3, with unresolved D. Trimming left V 0 bases short and J 7 bases short, with 14 bases between. Germline V gene lookup returns CDR1 MNHEY and CDR2 SVGAGI. The length of the CDR3 is 15 residues. CDR3 in amino acids: CASSYSNQMRNTQYF. The CDR3 bases are TGTGCCAGCAGTTACTCGAACCAGATGAGAAATACGCAGTATTTT.

This clonotype was seen many times. The chain has TRBV19 and TRBJ1-2; unclear D gene. This CDR3 spans 14 amino acids. CDR1 LNHDA and CDR2 SQIVND come from the germline V gene (reference sequence). Trimming removed 1 base at V and 8 bases at J, with 14 bases between. The CDR3 nucleotides read TGTGCCAGTAGTATAGCTTCAGGTAGTGGGGGCTACACCTTC. This sequence encodes CASSIASGSGGYTF.